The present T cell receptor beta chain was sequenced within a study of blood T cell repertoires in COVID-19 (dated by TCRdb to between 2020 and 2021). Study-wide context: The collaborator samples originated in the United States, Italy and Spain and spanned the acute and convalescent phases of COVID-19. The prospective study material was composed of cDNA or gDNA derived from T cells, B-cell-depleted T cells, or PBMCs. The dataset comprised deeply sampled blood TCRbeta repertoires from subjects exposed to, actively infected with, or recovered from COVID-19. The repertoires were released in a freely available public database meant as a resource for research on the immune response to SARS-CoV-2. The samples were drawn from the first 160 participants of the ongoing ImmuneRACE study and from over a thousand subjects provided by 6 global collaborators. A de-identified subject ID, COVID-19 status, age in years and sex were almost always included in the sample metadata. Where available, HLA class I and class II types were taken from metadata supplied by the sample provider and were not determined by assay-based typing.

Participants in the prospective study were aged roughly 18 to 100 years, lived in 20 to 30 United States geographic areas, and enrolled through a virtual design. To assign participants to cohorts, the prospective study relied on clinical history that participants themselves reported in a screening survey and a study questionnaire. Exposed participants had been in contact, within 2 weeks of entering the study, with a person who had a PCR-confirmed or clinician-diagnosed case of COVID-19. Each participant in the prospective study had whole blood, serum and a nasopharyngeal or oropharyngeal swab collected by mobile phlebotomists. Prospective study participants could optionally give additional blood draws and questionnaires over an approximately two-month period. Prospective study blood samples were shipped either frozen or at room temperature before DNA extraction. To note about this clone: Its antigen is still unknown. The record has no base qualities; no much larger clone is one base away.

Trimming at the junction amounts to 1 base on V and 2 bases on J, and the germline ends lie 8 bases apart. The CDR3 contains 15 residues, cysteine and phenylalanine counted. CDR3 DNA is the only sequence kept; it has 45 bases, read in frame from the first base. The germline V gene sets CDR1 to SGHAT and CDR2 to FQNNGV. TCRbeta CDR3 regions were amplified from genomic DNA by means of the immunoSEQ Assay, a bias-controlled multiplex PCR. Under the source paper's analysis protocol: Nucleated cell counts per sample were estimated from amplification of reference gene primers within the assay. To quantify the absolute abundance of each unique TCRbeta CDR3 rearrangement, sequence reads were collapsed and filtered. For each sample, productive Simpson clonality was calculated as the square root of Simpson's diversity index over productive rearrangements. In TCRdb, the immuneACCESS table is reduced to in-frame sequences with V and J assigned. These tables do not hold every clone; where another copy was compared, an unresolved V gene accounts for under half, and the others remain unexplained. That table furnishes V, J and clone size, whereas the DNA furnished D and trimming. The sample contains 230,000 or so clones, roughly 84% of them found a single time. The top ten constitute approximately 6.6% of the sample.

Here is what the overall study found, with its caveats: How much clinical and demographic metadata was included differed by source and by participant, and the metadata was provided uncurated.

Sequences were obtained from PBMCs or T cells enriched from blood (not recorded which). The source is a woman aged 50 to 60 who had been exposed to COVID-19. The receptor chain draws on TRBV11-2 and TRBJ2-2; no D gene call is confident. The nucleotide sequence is TGTGCCAGCAGCTTAGGCTCGAGCAACACCGGGGAGCTGTTTTTT. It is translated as CASSLGSSNTGELFF. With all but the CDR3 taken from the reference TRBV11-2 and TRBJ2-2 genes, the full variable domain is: EAGVAQSPRYKIIEKRQSVAFWCNPISGHATLYWYQQILGQGPKLLIQFQNNGVVDDSQLPKDRFSAERLKGVDSTLKIQPAKLEDSAVYLCASSLGSSNTGELFFGEGSRLTVL.